This TCR beta chain was sequenced for a study of T cells in localized non-small cell lung cancer (dated by TCRdb to the early 2020s). Background for the entire study: Comparing tumors with uninvolved tumor-adjacent lungs, the study looked at the T cell repertoires of 200 to 250 patients with early-stage NSCLC. The cohort was made up of 236 treatment-naive NSCLC patients whose localized lung tumors had been resected. A mean age of about 66 years was recorded for the NSCLC patients, of whom approximately 130 were male and about a hundred were female. Results the study describes overall, beyond this receptor: Multi-region tumor sequencing was not performed, so intratumor heterogeneity could not be excluded. Uninvolved tumor-adjacent lung showed the highest T cell clonality, higher than tumor, which suggests more focused antigenic responses in the adjacent lung. A median of roughly 50 of the top 100 tumor clones turned up in the paired uninvolved adjacent lung, and approximately 30 of those clones also ranked among the top 100 of that same adjacent lung. Because the study design was exploratory, TCR variables were selected using unadjusted p-values without false-discovery rate correction. Longer overall survival was associated with higher blood T cell density, whereas shorter survival was associated with higher adjacent-lung clonality.

In the case of this clone: Its antigen remains unidentified. No base-level quality is on record; no much larger clone is a single base apart.

TCR beta CDR3 regions were sequenced from DNA using the immunoSEQ Assay. Per the original workflow: T cell density was computed as TCR beta template counts normalized to usable DNA estimated by amplifying housekeeping genes. Richness was estimated using the preseqR package, with extrapolation to 400,000 templates for PBMC samples and to 120,000 templates for tissue samples. Clonality was defined as one minus Pielou's evenness. Tissue-enriched TCRs were identified by differential abundance testing using productive amino-acid clonotypes, minimum total count 5 and alpha 0.1. The Jaccard Index and the Morisita Overlap Index were used to measure how much the repertoires overlapped between compartments. GLIPH grouped TCR beta CDR3s together with public tetramer-defined viral CDR3s, and a viral motif had to include at least three viral sequences and also show V-gene enrichment. TCRdb holds this immuneACCESS table with in-frame rearrangements only. Some clones are missing; in checked studies, unresolved V genes explain under half, and the rest has no known cause. D and trimming were read from the DNA, whereas the V and J calls and clone size are those reported in that table. For this sample the table gives approximately 4,800 clones, of which 32% were detected only once. In total, the top ten clones hold 10% to 15% of the sample.

At diagnosis, tumor, uninvolved tumor-adjacent lung and peripheral blood were collected and then preserved as a mix of FFPE and fresh-frozen material. The CDR3 measures 17 amino acids from cysteine to phenylalanine. The retained sequence is limited to the CDR3, 51 bases, with the frame set at the first base. At the junction V is shortened by 3 bases and J by 4 bases; bases outside the gene matches: 6. Per the germline V gene, MNHGY is the CDR1 and SAAAGT is the CDR2. The sequences come from lung tumor tissue, collected before any cancer treatment. The chain couples TRBV6-8 to TRBJ2-2; 12 middle bases align to TRBD2. The origin of this receptor is a male donor older than 55 with stage III lung adenocarcinoma. The CDR3 region has the sequence CASSYLAGGPSTGELFF. The nucleotide sequence reads TGTGCCAGCAGTTATCTAGCGGGAGGGCCGAGCACCGGGGAGCTGTTTTTT.